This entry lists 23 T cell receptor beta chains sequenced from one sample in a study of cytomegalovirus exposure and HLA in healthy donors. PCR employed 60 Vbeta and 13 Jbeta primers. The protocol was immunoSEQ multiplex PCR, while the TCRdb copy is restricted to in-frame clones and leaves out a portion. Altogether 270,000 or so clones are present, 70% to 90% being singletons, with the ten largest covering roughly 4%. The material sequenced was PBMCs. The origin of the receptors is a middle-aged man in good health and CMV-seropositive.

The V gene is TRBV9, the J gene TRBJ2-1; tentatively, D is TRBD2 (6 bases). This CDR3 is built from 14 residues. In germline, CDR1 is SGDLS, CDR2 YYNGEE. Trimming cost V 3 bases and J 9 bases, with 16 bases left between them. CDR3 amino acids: CASSGPDYLSEQFF. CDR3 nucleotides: TGTGCCAGCAGCGGACCGGACTATTTGAGTGAGCAGTTCTTC.

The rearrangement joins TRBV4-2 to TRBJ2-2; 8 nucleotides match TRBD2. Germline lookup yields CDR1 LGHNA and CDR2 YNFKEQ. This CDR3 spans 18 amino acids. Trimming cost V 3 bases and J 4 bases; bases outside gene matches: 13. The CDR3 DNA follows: TGTGCCAGCAGCCATCAGGGGCGCAGCGGGAGCCGCACCGGGGAGCTGTTTTTT. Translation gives CASSHQGRSGSRTGELFF.

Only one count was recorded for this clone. The CDR3 DNA follows: TGTGCCAGCAGTTACGTCGACAGCCAATATGGCTACACCTTC. Encoded protein: CASSYVDSQYGYTF. The chain employs TRBV6-5 and TRBJ1-2; TRBD1 is a possible D gene (5 bases). Trimming left V 2 bases short and J 5 bases short, with 12 bases between. The CDR3 spans 14 residues. CDR1 is MNHEY and CDR2 is SVGAGI in the germline V gene.

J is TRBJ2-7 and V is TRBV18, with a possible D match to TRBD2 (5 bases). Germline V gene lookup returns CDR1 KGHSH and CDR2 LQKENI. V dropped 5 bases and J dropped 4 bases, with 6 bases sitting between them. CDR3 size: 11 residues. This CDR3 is CASSREYEQYF. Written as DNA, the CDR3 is TGTGCCAGCTCAAGGGAGTACGAGCAGTACTTC.

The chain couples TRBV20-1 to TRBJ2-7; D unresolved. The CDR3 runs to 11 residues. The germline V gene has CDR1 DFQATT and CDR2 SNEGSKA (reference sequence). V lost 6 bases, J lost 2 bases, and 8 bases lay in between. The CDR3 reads CSAGAPYEQYF. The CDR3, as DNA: TGCAGTGCCGGAGCCCCCTACGAGCAGTACTTC.

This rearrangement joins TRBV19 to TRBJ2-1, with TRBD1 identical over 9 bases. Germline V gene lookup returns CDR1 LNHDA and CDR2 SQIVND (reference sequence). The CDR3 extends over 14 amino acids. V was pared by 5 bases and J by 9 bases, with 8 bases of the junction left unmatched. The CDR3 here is CASSPGQGGSEQFF. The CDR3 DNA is TGTGCCAGTAGTCCGGGACAGGGTGGGAGTGAGCAGTTCTTC.

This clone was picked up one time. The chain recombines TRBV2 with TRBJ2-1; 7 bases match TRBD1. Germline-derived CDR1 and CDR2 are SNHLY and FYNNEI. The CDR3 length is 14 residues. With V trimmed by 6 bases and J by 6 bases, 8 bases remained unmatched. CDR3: CASRRVQGINEQFF. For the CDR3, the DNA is TGTGCCAGCAGGAGGGTACAGGGGATCAATGAGCAGTTCTTC.

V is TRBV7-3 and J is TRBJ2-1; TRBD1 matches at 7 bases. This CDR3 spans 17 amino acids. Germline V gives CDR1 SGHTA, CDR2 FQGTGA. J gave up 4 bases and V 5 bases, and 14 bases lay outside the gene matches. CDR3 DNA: TGTGCCAGCAGCACCACAGGGGATCCAAGCGGTTACAATGAGCAGTTCTTC. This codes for CASSTTGDPSGYNEQFF.

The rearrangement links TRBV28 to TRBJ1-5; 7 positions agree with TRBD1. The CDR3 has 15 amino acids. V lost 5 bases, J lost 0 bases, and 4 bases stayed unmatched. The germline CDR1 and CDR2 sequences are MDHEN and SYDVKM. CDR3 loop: CASSRDSYSNQPQHF. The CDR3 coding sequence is TGTGCCAGCAGTCGGGACAGTTATAGCAATCAGCCCCAGCATTTT.

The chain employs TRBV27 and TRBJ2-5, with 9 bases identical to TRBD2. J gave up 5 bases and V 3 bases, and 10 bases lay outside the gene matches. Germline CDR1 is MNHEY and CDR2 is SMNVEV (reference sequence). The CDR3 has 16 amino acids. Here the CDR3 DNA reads TGTGCCAGCAGTTTGCTTAGCGGGGGCCAGGGGGAGACCCAGTACTTC. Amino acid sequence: CASSLLSGGQGETQYF.

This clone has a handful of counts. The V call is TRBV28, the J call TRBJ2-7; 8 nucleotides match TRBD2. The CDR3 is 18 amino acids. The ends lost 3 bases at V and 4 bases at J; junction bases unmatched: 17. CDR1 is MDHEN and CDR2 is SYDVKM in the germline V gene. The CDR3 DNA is TGTGCCAGCAGTTTCCCAAGGGAGAAGCGGGAGTACCGGTACGAGCAGTACTTC. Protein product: CASSFPREKREYRYEQYF.

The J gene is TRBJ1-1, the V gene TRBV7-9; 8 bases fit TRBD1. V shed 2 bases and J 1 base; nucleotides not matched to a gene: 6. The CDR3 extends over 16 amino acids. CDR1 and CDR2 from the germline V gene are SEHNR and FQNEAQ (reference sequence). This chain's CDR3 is CASSLRSGGENTEAFF. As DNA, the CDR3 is TGTGCCAGCAGCTTACGATCAGGGGGCGAGAACACTGAAGCTTTCTTT. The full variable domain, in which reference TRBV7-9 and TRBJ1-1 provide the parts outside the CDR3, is DTGVSQNPRHKITKRGQNVTFRCDPISEHNRLYWYRQTLGQGPEFLTYFQNEAQLEKSRLLSDRFSAERPKGSFSTLEIQRTEQGDSAMYLCASSLRSGGENTEAFFGQGTRLTVV.

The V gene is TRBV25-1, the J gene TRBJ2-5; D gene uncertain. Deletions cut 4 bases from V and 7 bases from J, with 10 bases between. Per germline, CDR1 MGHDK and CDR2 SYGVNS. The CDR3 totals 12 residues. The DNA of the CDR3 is TGTGCCAGCAGTGGCCCGCCGGGGACCCAGTACTTC. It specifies CASSGPPGTQYF.

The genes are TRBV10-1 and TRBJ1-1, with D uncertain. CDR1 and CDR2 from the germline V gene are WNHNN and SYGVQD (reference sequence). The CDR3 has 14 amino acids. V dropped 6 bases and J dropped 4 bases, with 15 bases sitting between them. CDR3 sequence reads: CASSRRNDGTEAFF. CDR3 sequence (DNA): TGCGCCAGCAGCCGCAGGAATGATGGCACTGAAGCTTTCTTT.

In DNA, the CDR3 is TGCGCCAGCAGCTCCAGGGGCGATAACACTGAAGCTTTCTTT. This sequence encodes CASSSRGDNTEAFF. This sequence joins TRBV5-1 and TRBJ1-1; D perhaps matches TRBD1 (6 bases). Germline lookup yields CDR1 SGHRS and CDR2 YFSETQ. The CDR3 extends over 14 amino acids. Trimming shortened V by 3 bases and J by 2 bases, and 11 bases separated the two germline ends.

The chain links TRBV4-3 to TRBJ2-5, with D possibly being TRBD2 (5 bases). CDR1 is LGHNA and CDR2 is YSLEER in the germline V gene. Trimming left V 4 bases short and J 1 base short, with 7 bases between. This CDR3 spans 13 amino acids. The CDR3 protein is CASSPAVQETQYF. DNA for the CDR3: TGCGCCAGCAGCCCAGCGGTCCAAGAGACCCAGTACTTC.

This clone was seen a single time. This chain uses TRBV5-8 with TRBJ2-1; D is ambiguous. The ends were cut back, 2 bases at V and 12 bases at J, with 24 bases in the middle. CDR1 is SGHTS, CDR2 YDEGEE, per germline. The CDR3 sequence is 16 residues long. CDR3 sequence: CASSFQTVSYTMTQFF. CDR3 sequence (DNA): TGTGCCAGCAGCTTTCAAACAGTGAGTTATACAATGACGCAGTTCTTC. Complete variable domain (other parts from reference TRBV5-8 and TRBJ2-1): EAGVTQSPTHLIKTRGQQATLRCSPISGHTSVYWYQQALGLGLQFLLWYDEGEERNRGNFPPRFSGRQFPNYSSELNVNALELEDSALYLCASSFQTVSYTMTQFFGPGTRLTVL.

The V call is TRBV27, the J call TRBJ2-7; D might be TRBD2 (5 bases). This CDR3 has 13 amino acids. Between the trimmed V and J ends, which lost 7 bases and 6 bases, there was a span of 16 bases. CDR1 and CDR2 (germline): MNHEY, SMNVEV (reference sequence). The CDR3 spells CASIDVPSGEQYF. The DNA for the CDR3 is TGTGCCAGCATCGATGTTCCCAGCGGCGAGCAGTACTTC.

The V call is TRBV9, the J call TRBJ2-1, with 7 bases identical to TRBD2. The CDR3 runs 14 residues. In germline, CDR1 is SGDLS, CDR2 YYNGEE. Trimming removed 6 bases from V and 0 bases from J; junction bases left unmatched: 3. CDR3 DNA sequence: TGTGCCAGCACGCGGGGGAGCTCCTACAATGAGCAGTTCTTC. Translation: CASTRGSSYNEQFF.

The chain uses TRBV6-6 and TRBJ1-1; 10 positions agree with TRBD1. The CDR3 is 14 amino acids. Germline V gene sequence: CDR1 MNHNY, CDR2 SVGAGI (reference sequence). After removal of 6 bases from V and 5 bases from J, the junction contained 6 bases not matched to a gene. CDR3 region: CASRTGGAGTEAFF. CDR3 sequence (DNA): TGTGCCAGCAGGACAGGGGGCGCGGGGACTGAAGCTTTCTTT.

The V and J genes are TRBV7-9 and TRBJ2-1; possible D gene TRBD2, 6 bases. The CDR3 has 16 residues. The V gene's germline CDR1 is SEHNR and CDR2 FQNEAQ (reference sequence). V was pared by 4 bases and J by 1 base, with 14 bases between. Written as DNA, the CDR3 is TGTGCCAGCAGCTCGCTCGGGGCGGGATCCTACAATGAGCAGTTCTTC. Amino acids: CASSSLGAGSYNEQFF.

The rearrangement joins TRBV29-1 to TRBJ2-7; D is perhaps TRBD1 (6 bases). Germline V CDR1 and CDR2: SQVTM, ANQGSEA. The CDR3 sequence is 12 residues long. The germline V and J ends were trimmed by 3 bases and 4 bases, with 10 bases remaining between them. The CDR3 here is CSVEGAWYEQYF. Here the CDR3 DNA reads TGCAGCGTTGAGGGGGCTTGGTACGAGCAGTACTTC.

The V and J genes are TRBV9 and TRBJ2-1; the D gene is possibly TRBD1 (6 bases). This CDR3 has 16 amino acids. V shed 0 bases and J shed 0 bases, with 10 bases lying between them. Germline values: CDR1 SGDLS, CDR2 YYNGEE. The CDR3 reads CASSVVPTGSYNEQFF. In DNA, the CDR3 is TGTGCCAGCAGCGTAGTGCCGACAGGCTCCTACAATGAGCAGTTCTTC.